Sequencing of this T cell receptor (beta chain) was carried out in a study of OX40 agonist ivuxolimab in advanced cancers. The wider study: Partial responses were recorded for three patients, including one with hepatocellular carcinoma and two with cutaneous melanoma.

Assay: immunoSEQ multiplex PCR; the TCRdb copy retains only in-frame clones and omits some. The sample carries about 64,000 clones, approximately 78% recorded once. Study-wide findings and caveats: CD4+ and CD8+ blood T cells expanded clonally by week 6 at 0.1 to 3.0 mg/kg.

Concerning this clone itself: What it recognizes is unknown.

This sequence originates from an adult with an advanced solid tumor such as melanoma, head and neck, liver or kidney cancer. The source was CD4+ or CD8+ T cells sorted from blood, collected in a trial of the OX40 agonist ivuxolimab.

CDR3 loop: CASSQSGGGGFAKNIQYF. DNA for the CDR3: TGCGCCAGCAGCCAGAGCGGGGGCGGAGGGTTTGCCAAAAACATTCAGTACTTC. The genes are TRBV5-1 and TRBJ2-4; 8 nucleotides line up with TRBD2. In germline, CDR1 is SGHRS, CDR2 YFSETQ. The trim removed 4 bases at V and 1 base at J, leaving 13 bases unmatched. This CDR3 has 18 amino acids.